These T cell receptor beta chains were read from a single sample in a study of blood T cell repertoires in COVID-19. Profiling relied on immunoSEQ multiplex PCR, and the TCRdb table lists in-frame clones only, not all of them. The sample shows 200,000 to 250,000 clones, 80% to 95% of them seen only once. The material sequenced was PBMCs or T cells enriched from blood (not recorded which). Every receptor here comes from a woman aged 18 to 35 who had recovered from COVID-19. CDR3s include the opening cysteine and the closing phenylalanine or tryptophan. D genes are given only for firm matches. Clone sizes are given selectively: once, few, many, or a class where the clone is expanded.

J gene | D gene | V gene | clone size | CDR3 DNA | CDR3 protein
TRBJ2-7 | TRBD1 | TRBV15 | - | TGTGCCACCAGCCAAGACAGGGCCCACTACGAGCAGTACTTC | CATSQDRAHYEQYF
TRBJ1-4 | - | TRBV4-1 | - | TGCGCCAGCAGCCGAACCGGGACGGGGGGTGAAAAACTGTTTTTT | CASSRTGTGGEKLFF
TRBJ2-7 | TRBD1 | TRBV11-3 | - | TGTGCCAGCAGCCCCGTTGGACAGGTACCACCGAAGGACTTC | CASSPVGQVPPKDF
TRBJ1-5 | - | TRBV6-5 | - | TGTGCCAGCAGACCGGGACTTCATCAGCCCCAGCATTTT | CASRPGLHQPQHF
TRBJ1-6 | TRBD1 | TRBV9 | - | TGTGCCAGCAGCGTAGGAGGGGGCGGTACCTATAATTCACCCCTCCACTTT | CASSVGGGGTYNSPLHF
TRBJ2-3 | - | TRBV15 | - | TGTGCCACCAGCAATGTTGGGGGGTCGGGAGATACGCAGTATTTT | CATSNVGGSGDTQYF
TRBJ2-1 | - | TRBV7-9 | once | TGTGCCAGCAAAGAACAGTCGAGCTCCTACAATGAGCAGTTCTTC | CASKEQSSSYNEQFF
TRBJ1-5 | - | TRBV29-1 | - | TGCAGCGTCCGCGGACAGCCTAATCAGCCCCAGCATTTT | CSVRGQPNQPQHF
TRBJ1-1 | - | TRBV6-2/TRBV6-3 | - | TGTGCCAGCAGTTACGCCCAGGGGATAATGAACACTGAAGCTTTCTTT | CASSYAQGIMNTEAFF
TRBJ2-7 | TRBD1 | TRBV11-2 | - | TGTGCCAGTAGACCCGGGACAGCCTCCTACGAGCAGTACTTC | CASRPGTASYEQYF
TRBJ1-3 | - | TRBV7-6 | - | TGTGCCAGCCAGGGAAGGGCTACTGGAAACACCATATATTTT | CASQGRATGNTIYF
TRBJ1-2 | TRBD1 | TRBV24-1 | - | TGTGCCACCAGTGACCACGACAGGGTCGGCTATGGCTACACCTTC | CATSDHDRVGYGYTF
TRBJ2-1 | TRBD2 | TRBV11-3 | - | TGTGCCAGCAGGTCTAGCGGGGGGAATGAGCAGTTCTTC | CASRSSGGNEQFF
TRBJ1-2 | - | TRBV7-2 | - | TGTGCCAGCAGGCCCGACAGTTCCCACTATGGCTACACCTTC | CASRPDSSHYGYTF
TRBJ1-1 | - | TRBV7-3 | - | TGTGCCAGCAGCTTAGACAACACCAACACTGAAGCTTTCTTT | CASSLDNTNTEAFF
TRBJ1-4 | TRBD1 | TRBV5-5 | few | TGTGCCAGCAGCTTAGGGACAGGGACGGAGGGCGGAAAACTGTTTTTT | CASSLGTGTEGGKLFF
TRBJ1-1 | TRBD1 | TRBV29-1 | - | TGCAGCGTTAACAGGGGTGAGAACACTGAAGCTTTCTTT | CSVNRGENTEAFF
TRBJ2-1 | TRBD1 | TRBV5-8 | - | TGTGCCAGCAGCCGCGCCGGGACAGGTCCCTTTTATGAGCAGTTCTTC | CASSRAGTGPFYEQFF
TRBJ2-5 | TRBD1 | TRBV10-3 | - | TGTGCCATCAGTTACGGACAGGGCGTGGAGACCCAGTACTTC | CAISYGQGVETQYF
TRBJ1-6 | - | TRBV28 | - | TGTGCCAGCAGTTTCCTTGATAGTTCACCCCTCCACTTT | CASSFLDSSPLHF
TRBJ2-5 | - | TRBV28 | - | TGTGCCAGCAGCGAGATGTTGGAGACCCAGTACTTC | CASSEMLETQYF
TRBJ1-1 | TRBD1 | TRBV5-1 | - | TGCGCCAGCAGCTTGGTAAAAGACAGGGGATGGAGTGGTGTGAACACTGAAGCTTTCTTT | CASSLVKDRGWSGVNTEAFF
TRBJ2-3 | - | TRBV28 | - | TGTGCCAGCAGTTTAATGTCTAGCAGCAGCACAGATACGCAGTATTTT | CASSLMSSSSTDTQYF
TRBJ1-6 | - | TRBV11-2 | - | TGTGCCAGCAGCCCAGGACAGTTCTTTTCACCCCTCCACTTT | CASSPGQFFSPLHF
TRBJ2-1 | TRBD2 | TRBV7-3 | - | TGTGCCAGCAGCCTTAGCGGGGGGTCCTACAATGAGCAGTTCTTC | CASSLSGGSYNEQFF
TRBJ2-7 | - | TRBV5-5 | once | TGTGCCAGCAGCTTGGAACACCTCAACGAGCAGTACTTC | CASSLEHLNEQYF
TRBJ2-2 | TRBD1 | TRBV5-8 | - | TGTGCCAGCAGCGTTGACAGGGGGCGTCCCGGGAAGCGGTTTTTT | CASSVDRGRPGKRFF
TRBJ1-2 | - | TRBV5-1 | - | TGCGCCAGCCACGACACCTATGGCTACACCTTC | CASHDTYGYTF
TRBJ1-3 | - | TRBV19 | - | TGTGCCAGTAGTATAGATCTCCACCAGGGCAACTCTGGAAACACCATATATTTT | CASSIDLHQGNSGNTIYF
TRBJ1-1 | TRBD1 | TRBV5-4 | once | TGTGCCAGCAGTTACCGACAGGGAAAAGGGACTGAAGCTTTCTTT | CASSYRQGKGTEAFF